This T cell receptor (beta chain) was sequenced during a study of cytomegalovirus exposure and HLA in healthy donors. Study-wide results and limits: TCR sequences were mostly rare, though some public TCRs occurred in many donors. Likely technical artifact: a cluster of highly shared sequence variants.

The PCR made use of 60 Vbeta and 13 Jbeta primers. Here immunoSEQ multiplex PCR was the method, and the copy in TCRdb shows in-frame clones only, minus some. Among roughly 190,000 clones, around nine tenths were seen once, and the ten largest hold approximately 1.5%. A word on this clone: Its antigen is undetermined.

This CDR3 region has 16 residues. The J segment lost 1 base and the V segment lost 4 bases, leaving 9 bases of the junction unmatched. CDR1 and CDR2 from the germline V gene are WNHNN and SYGVQD (reference sequence). The chain has TRBV10-1 and TRBJ1-1; 7 positions match TRBD1. The sequence was obtained from a woman between 18 and 29 years old in good health and CMV-seronegative. The specimen sequenced was PBMCs. The CDR3 here is CASSGGIRQGNTEAFF. DNA for the CDR3: TGCGCCAGCAGTGGGGGAATAAGACAGGGGAACACTGAAGCTTTCTTT.